The 21 T cell receptor beta chains reported below all come from one sample, sequenced in a study of blood T cell repertoires in COVID-19. Sequencing was performed with immunoSEQ multiplex PCR; in TCRdb, only in-frame clones are kept and a portion is missing. The data hold about 350,000 clones, with approximately 90% observed a single time. The sequenced material came from peripheral blood. Receptors were obtained from a man aged 30 to 45 with COVID-19, enrolled during active disease.

The chain recombines TRBV6-4 with TRBJ2-1; 9 bases match TRBD1. Trimming removed 1 base from V and 5 bases from J; junction bases left unmatched: 3. The CDR3 spans 15 residues. The germline gives CDR1 MRHNA, CDR2 SNTAGT. Here the CDR3 reads CASSDYGTGHNEQFF. For the CDR3, the DNA is TGTGCCAGCAGTGACTACGGGACAGGGCACAATGAGCAGTTCTTC.

The chain combines TRBV5-4 with TRBJ2-7, with 9 positions matching TRBD1. The germline CDR1 and CDR2 sequences are SGHNT and YYREEE (reference sequence). V lost 7 bases, J lost 6 bases, and 8 bases stayed unmatched. The CDR3 has 13 residues. CDR3 region: CASGRDRASEQYF. Here the CDR3 DNA reads TGTGCCAGCGGCCGGGACAGGGCATCCGAGCAGTACTTC.

The J gene is TRBJ2-7, the V gene TRBV27; 7 nucleotides agree with TRBD2. With 2 bases clipped from V and 6 bases from J, the junction kept 7 bases outside the gene matches. CDR1 is MNHEY and CDR2 is SMNVEV in the germline V gene (reference sequence). CDR3 length: 14 amino acids. CDR3 sequence (DNA): TGTGCCAGCAGTTTAGCGGGAGCAATTTCCGAGCAGTACTTC. Encoded protein: CASSLAGAISEQYF.

The chain has TRBV25-1 and TRBJ2-2, with a possible D match to TRBD2 (5 bases). The germline CDR1 and CDR2 sequences are MGHDK and SYGVNS. Trimming removed 6 bases at V and 4 bases at J, with 12 bases between. The CDR3 is 14 residues long. The CDR3 bases are TGTGCCAGCAGCCCCTCCGGGGTCACCGGGGAGCTGTTTTTT. This gives the protein CASSPSGVTGELFF. The variable domain in full, with the rest retrieved from reference TRBV25-1 and TRBJ2-2, is EADIYQTPRYLVIGTGKKITLECSQTMGHDKMYWYQQDPGMELHLIHYSYGVNSTEKGDLSSESTVSRIRTEHFPLTLESARPSHTSQYLCASSPSGVTGELFFGEGSRLTVL.

The chain couples TRBV29-1 to TRBJ2-7, with D perhaps matching TRBD2 (6 bases). Trimming stripped 8 bases from V and 3 bases from J, with 17 bases between. The CDR3 contains 13 residues. Germline V gives CDR1 SQVTM, CDR2 ANQGSEA. This CDR3 reads CSPPGLMGYEQYF. In nucleotides, the CDR3 is TGCAGCCCCCCGGGACTGATGGGCTACGAGCAGTACTTC.

The V and J genes are TRBV5-8 and TRBJ1-1, with TRBD1 matching over 7 bases. V shed 5 bases and J 1 base; nucleotides not matched to a gene: 11. The CDR3 spans 16 residues. Per the germline V gene, CDR1 is SGHTS and CDR2 is YDEGEE. The CDR3 reads CASRGTVGRQNTEAFF. Here the CDR3 DNA reads TGTGCCAGCAGAGGGACAGTTGGGCGTCAGAACACTGAAGCTTTCTTT.

In the case of this clone: The identical CDR3 is also encoded by other nucleotide sequences in the sample. The chain uses TRBV28 and TRBJ2-7, with TRBD1 matching over 7 bases. V lost 4 bases, J lost 3 bases, and 3 bases stayed unmatched. Germline-derived CDR1 and CDR2 are MDHEN and SYDVKM. The CDR3 contains 13 residues. The CDR3 here is CASSSGQSYEQYF. The CDR3 region has the DNA TGTGCCAGCAGTTCGGGACAGAGCTACGAGCAGTACTTC.

The rearrangement links TRBV7-2 to TRBJ1-3, with unresolved D. The CDR3 is made up of 15 amino acids. V was shortened by 3 bases and J by 0 bases, with 9 bases between the two germline ends. Germline CDR1 and CDR2: SGHTA and FQGNSA. CDR3 region: CASSLEVGSGNTIYF. CDR3 bases: TGTGCCAGCAGCTTGGAGGTTGGCTCTGGAAACACCATATATTTT.

A word on this clone: The same CDR3 can be traced to other DNA sequences in this sample. The V call is TRBV7-6, the J call TRBJ2-5, with 9 bases lining up with TRBD2. The CDR3 sequence is 15 residues long. V trimming: 0 bases; J trimming: 5 bases; junction bases outside the gene matches: 4. Germline V CDR1 and CDR2: SGHVS, FNYEAQ. This CDR3 reads CASSLAGGGGETQYF. The DNA for the CDR3 is TGTGCCAGCAGCTTAGCGGGCGGGGGGGGCGAGACCCAGTACTTC.

This chain uses TRBV5-4 with TRBJ1-3; the match to TRBD1 covers 7 bases. Germline V gene sequence: CDR1 SGHNT, CDR2 YYREEE (reference sequence). V dropped 3 bases and J dropped 2; count of bases not matched to a gene: 5. The CDR3 spans 15 residues. CDR3 DNA sequence: TGTGCCAGCAGCTCTACAGGGGTAACTGGAAACACCATATATTTT. Translated, it gives CASSSTGVTGNTIYF.

The table lists this clone with a few counts. The same CDR3 also results from other DNA sequences found in this sample. V gene TRBV7-8 combines with J gene TRBJ1-5, with D maybe TRBD1 (5 bases). Germline V gives CDR1 SGHVS, CDR2 FQNEAQ. Deletions cut 5 bases from V and 4 bases from J, with 12 bases between. The length of the CDR3 is 14 residues. The CDR3 loop reads CASSPDRANQPQHF. DNA of the CDR3: TGTGCCAGCAGCCCCGACAGAGCTAATCAGCCCCAGCATTTT.

The chain is built from TRBV5-1 and TRBJ1-2; no firm D call. The germline V gene has CDR1 SGHRS and CDR2 YFSETQ. This CDR3 spans 13 amino acids. Trimming pared 6 bases from V and 2 bases from J, leaving 11 bases between. The CDR3 region has the DNA TGCGCCAGCACTAGGGAGGCGAACTATGGCTACACCTTC. This encodes CASTREANYGYTF.

The rearrangement uses TRBV28 and TRBJ2-7, with a possible D match to TRBD1 (6 bases). Germline CDR1 reads MDHEN; CDR2 reads SYDVKM. The CDR3 covers 15 residues. The V end lost 5 bases, the J end lost 0 bases, and 14 bases lay between the germline ends. The DNA for the CDR3 is TGTGCCAGCAGTGAATCCCAGGGACACTCCTACGAGCAGTACTTC. It codes for CASSESQGHSYEQYF.

V is TRBV7-3 and J is TRBJ2-1; D is possibly TRBD1 (5 bases). CDR1 and CDR2 (germline): SGHTA, FQGTGA. Trimming shortened V by 1 base and J by 7 bases, and 11 bases separated the two germline ends. CDR3 length: 14 residues. This CDR3 is CASSLSPQGNEQFF. The CDR3 region has the DNA TGTGCCAGCAGCTTAAGTCCCCAGGGTAATGAGCAGTTCTTC.

This clone is a singleton in its sample. The chain combines TRBV7-2 with TRBJ2-7, with D perhaps matching TRBD1 (5 bases). CDR1 and CDR2 from the germline V gene are SGHTA and FQGNSA. Between the trimmed V and J ends, which lost 5 bases and 0 bases, there was a span of 17 bases. The CDR3 runs 16 residues. CDR3 sequence: CASSILTVRSSYEQYF. Written as DNA, the CDR3 is TGTGCCAGCAGCATCCTGACAGTCCGGAGCTCCTACGAGCAGTACTTC.

The V and J genes are TRBV6-5 and TRBJ1-6; possible D gene TRBD1, 5 bases. V gave up 1 base and J gave up 5 bases, with 12 bases separating them. Germline values: CDR1 MNHEY, CDR2 SVGAGI. This CDR3 has 16 amino acids. The CDR3 DNA is TGTGCCAGCAGTTACTATGCACAGGCCGATAATTCACCCCTCCACTTT. It translates to CASSYYAQADNSPLHF.

CDR3 region: CASSLILFNFEQYF. Written as DNA, the CDR3 is TGTGCCAGCAGCTTAATACTCTTTAATTTCGAGCAGTACTTC. The chain employs TRBV7-2 and TRBJ2-7; no clear D gene. Per the germline V gene, CDR1 is SGHTA and CDR2 is FQGNSA. The CDR3 extends over 14 amino acids. V was trimmed by 2 bases and J by 6 bases, leaving 14 bases between them.

The chain has TRBV14 and TRBJ2-7; 12 bases agree with TRBD1. V was clipped by 4 bases and J by 5 bases; unmatched bases: 12. CDR1 is SGHDN, CDR2 FVKESK, per germline. This CDR3 contains 17 residues. CDR3 bases: TGTGCCAGCAGCCGCCTGCTACGGGACAGGGGGCAAAACGAGCAGTACTTC. Residues: CASSRLLRDRGQNEQYF.

This chain connects TRBV7-6 to TRBJ2-2, with 8 nucleotides matching TRBD2. This CDR3 region has 16 residues. In germline, CDR1 is SGHVS, CDR2 FNYEAQ. V lost 1 base and J lost 4; bases outside the gene matches: 5. CDR3 DNA sequence: TGTGCCAGCAGCTTAGAATTAGCGGGAAGCACCGGGGAGCTGTTTTTT. Its protein product is CASSLELAGSTGELFF. Full variable domain (missing parts from reference TRBV7-6 and TRBJ2-2): GAGVSQSPRYKVTKRGQDVALRCDPISGHVSLYWYRQALGQGPEFLTYFNYEAQQDKSGLPNDRFSAERPEGSISTLTIQRTEQRDSAMYRCASSLELAGSTGELFFGEGSRLTVL.

This chain uses TRBV28 with TRBJ2-3; the D gene is possibly TRBD2 (5 bases). The germline V gene encodes CDR1 MDHEN and CDR2 SYDVKM. V was cut by 4 bases and J by 0 bases, with 20 bases left in between. The CDR3 consists of 18 residues. The CDR3 nucleotides are TGTGCCAGCAGTTCCGATCACATTTTAGCGAGAAGCACAGATACGCAGTATTTT. Its protein product is CASSSDHILARSTDTQYF. Complete variable domain (other parts from reference TRBV28 and TRBJ2-3): DVKVTQSSRYLVKRTGEKVFLECVQDMDHENMFWYRQDPGLGLRLIYFSYDVKMKEKGDIPEGYSVSREKKERFSLILESASTNQTSMYLCASSSDHILARSTDTQYFGPGTRLTVL.

The CDR3 DNA follows: TGTGCCAGCAGCCCCGGGACAGGGCGGATTCGCACTGAAGCTTTCTTT. As protein: CASSPGTGRIRTEAFF. This rearrangement joins TRBV5-4 to TRBJ1-1, with TRBD1 identical over 9 bases. The CDR3 contains 16 residues. CDR1 is SGHNT and CDR2 is YYREEE in the germline V gene (reference sequence). The J segment lost 4 bases and the V segment lost 4 bases, leaving 11 bases of the junction unmatched.